This record covers a single TCR beta chain. cDNA synthesis used the whole RNA isolate, giving expressed TCRB sequences. The protocol was immunoSEQ multiplex PCR, while the TCRdb copy is restricted to in-frame clones and leaves out a portion. There are 350,000 to 450,000 clones in the sample; over 13% occur only once, and around 0.02% lies in the top ten. This record belongs to a study of beta chain features in type 1 diabetes. Turning to the study itself: Summed over all samples, the examined sorted cells came to 90 million to 120 million.

CDR1 is SGDLS and CDR2 is YYNGEE in the germline V gene. Trimming left V 3 bases short and J 6 bases short, with 8 bases between. The CDR3 totals 12 residues. The V call is TRBV9, the J call TRBJ2-3; D is unclear. The receptor was isolated from a woman under 30 in good health. The specimen was naive CD4+ T cells from blood. The CDR3 coding sequence is TGTGCCAGCAGCGCCTCCCGGGATACGCAGTATTTT. Protein: CASSASRDTQYF.